This TCR beta chain was found in a study of T cell repertoires in cytomegalovirus infection. TCRdb reprocessed the reads with MiXCR, giving one entry per CDR3 protein. The sample has roughly 640,000 distinct CDR3 sequences, around 24% seen once; the top ten hold 8%. The receptor was isolated from a human donor in good health (CMV status not recorded). Some clones in this sample may be carry-over from other donors' samples. Sequenced: CD8+ T cells from PBMCs.

CDR3 coding DNA: TGTGCCAGCAGGGGGCAGGGGTTTAATGAGCAGTTCTTC. Its protein product is CASRGQGFNEQFF. The chain combines TRBV12-3 or TRBV12-4 with TRBJ2-1, with D perhaps TRBD1 (6 bases). V was clipped by 6 bases and J by 7 bases, with 13 bases between them. There are 13 residues in the CDR3.